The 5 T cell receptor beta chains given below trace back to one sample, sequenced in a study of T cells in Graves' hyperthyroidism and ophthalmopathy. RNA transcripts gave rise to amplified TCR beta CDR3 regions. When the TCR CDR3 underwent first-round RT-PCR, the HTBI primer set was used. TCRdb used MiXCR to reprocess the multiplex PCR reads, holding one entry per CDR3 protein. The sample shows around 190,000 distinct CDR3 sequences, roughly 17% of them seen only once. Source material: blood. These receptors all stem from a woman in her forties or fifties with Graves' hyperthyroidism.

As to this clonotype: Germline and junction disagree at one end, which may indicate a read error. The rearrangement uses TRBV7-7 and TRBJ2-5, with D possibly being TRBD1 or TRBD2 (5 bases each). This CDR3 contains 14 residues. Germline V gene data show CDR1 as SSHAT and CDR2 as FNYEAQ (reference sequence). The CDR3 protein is CASSPGAGPETQYF. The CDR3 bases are TGTGCTAGCAGCCCCGGGGCAGGCCCAGAGACCCAGTACTTC.

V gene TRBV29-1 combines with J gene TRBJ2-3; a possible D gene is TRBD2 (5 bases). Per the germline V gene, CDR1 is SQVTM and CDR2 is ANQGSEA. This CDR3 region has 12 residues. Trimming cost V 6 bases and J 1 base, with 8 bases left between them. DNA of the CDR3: TGCAGCGTCGGGGAAGGCACAGATACGCAGTATTTT. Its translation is CSVGEGTDTQYF.

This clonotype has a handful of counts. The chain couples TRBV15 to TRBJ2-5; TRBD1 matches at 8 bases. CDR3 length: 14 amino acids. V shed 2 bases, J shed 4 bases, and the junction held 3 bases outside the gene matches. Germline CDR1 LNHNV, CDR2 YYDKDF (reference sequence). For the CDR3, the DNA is TGTGCCACCAGCAGACCAGGGGGCCGAGAGACCCAGTACTTC. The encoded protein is CATSRPGGRETQYF.

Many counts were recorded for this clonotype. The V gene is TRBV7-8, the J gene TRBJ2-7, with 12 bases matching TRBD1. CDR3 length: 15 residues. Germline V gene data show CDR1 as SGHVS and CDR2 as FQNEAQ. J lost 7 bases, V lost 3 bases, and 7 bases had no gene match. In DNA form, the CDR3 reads TGTGCCAGCAGCTTGGCCGGGACAGGGGGCGGAGAGCAGTACTTC. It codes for CASSLAGTGGGEQYF.

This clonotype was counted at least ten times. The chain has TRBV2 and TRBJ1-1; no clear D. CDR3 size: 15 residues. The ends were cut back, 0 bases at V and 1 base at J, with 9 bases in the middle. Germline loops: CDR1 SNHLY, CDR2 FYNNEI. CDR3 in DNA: TGTGCCAGCAGTGAAGCGCTTCGGGGGAACACTGAAGCTTTCTTT. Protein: CASSEALRGNTEAFF.